A selection of T cell receptor beta chains follows, all from one sample in a study of T cell clusters in autoimmune cytopenias. TCRdb re-called the multiplex PCR reads; every CDR3 protein appears as one record, without DNA. The table for this sample gives under 13,000 distinct CDR3 sequences. These data were likewise used in another study, on T cell repertoires in aging, cancer and after chemotherapy.

The sample consisted of peripheral blood. The receptors here all came from a human donor in good health. The CDR3 runs from the conserved cysteine through the conserved F or W. Clone sizes are given selectively: once, few, many, or a class where the clone is expanded.

TRBJ1-2 . TRBV27 CASRVLRGGTGYTF
TRBJ1-4 . TRBV12-3/TRBV12-4 CASREGLIEKLFF
TRBJ2-7 . TRBV29-1 CSVGVFRSAYEQYF
TRBJ1-2 . TRBV6-1 CASSKGRGLSYGYTF
TRBJ2-7 . TRBV19 CASSIFLAGAPTVQYF
TRBJ1-2 . TRBV27 CASSLGQGAGYGYTF
TRBJ2-7 . TRBV5-1 CASSLTTRTGSSGEQYF
TRBJ2-7 . TRBV5-6 CASSSTGTTLPYEQYF
TRBJ2-7 . TRBV6-6 CASSSGGTGGLYEQYF
TRBJ2-1 . TRBV5-4 CASASGGSSYNEQFF
TRBJ1-2 . TRBV19 CASNTRGVLYGYTF
TRBJ1-1 . TRBV29-1 CSVRYSLLNTEAFF
TRBJ1-5 . TRBV6-1 CASKGQIASGNQPQHF
TRBJ1-1 . TRBV6-2/TRBV6-3 CASSYGPGPGWRTTEAFF
TRBJ2-1 medium-sized TRBV30 CAWAEGTSGNEQFF
TRBJ2-6 . TRBV14 CASSQGGANVLTF
TRBJ1-1 . TRBV19 CASSDNGGGTEAFF
TRBJ1-2 . TRBV5-6 CASSWAPGPKWDGYTF
TRBJ1-2 . TRBV5-3 CARSSPSQQAPYRRYTF
TRBJ2-1 . TRBV6-1 CASILLGGSYNEQFF
TRBJ2-1 . TRBV6-5 CASSSGLAGVGEQFF
TRBJ2-7 . TRBV18 CASSLGGQGTSYEQYF
TRBJ2-5 . TRBV30 CAWSGGGGGKETQYF